This TCR beta chain was sequenced during a study of blood T cell repertoires in COVID-19. Study overall: The United States, Italy and Spain provided the acute and convalescent COVID-19 samples.

Some clones are missing from TCRdb's copy, which holds only in-frame ones; the method was immunoSEQ multiplex PCR. The data show about 250,000 clones, around 86% seen once. The participants were between roughly 18 and 100 years old and came from under 25 US areas. The TCR originated in a man aged 35-49 years who had recovered from COVID-19. Sequenced material: PBMCs or T cells enriched from blood (not recorded which).

The CDR3 DNA reads as TGCGCCAGCAGTCAACTCGATCGACAGGGGGACTATGGCTACACCTTC. This gives the protein CASSQLDRQGDYGYTF. The chain recombines TRBV23-1 with TRBJ1-2; the match to TRBD1 covers 9 bases. TRBV23-1 is reported as an ORF; its role is uncertain. This CDR3 is 16 amino acids long. V was pared by 2 bases and J by 3 bases, with 7 bases of the junction left unmatched.